Here is one T cell receptor (beta chain) with its context. Its antigen is undetermined. Isolating PBMCs gave at least 6 million of these cells per sample. PCR was performed a second time for about 6 to 11 cycles using a sample-barcoded 5' primer and a J-beta primer mix. One entry per CDR3 protein results from TCRdb running MiXCR on the 5' RACE reads. Here the sample spans some 850,000 distinct CDR3 sequences, more than 25% being singletons. This record belongs to a study of blood T cells in healthy people across ages. Study-level findings and limits: Estimates of diversity drawn from one million T cells were considered underestimates.

Losses at the gene ends were 2 bases for V and 12 bases for J; bases not matched to a gene: 18. Germline values: CDR1 LNHNV, CDR2 YYDKDF (reference sequence). There are 17 residues in the CDR3. The same sample was also studied in work on T cells of mothers and their children. That source adds: Each child gave approximately 3.2 million TCR beta CDR3 reads (each mother, over 10 million).

This TCR came from a boy younger than 18 in good health. The gene calls are TRBV15 and TRBJ2-1; TRBD1 agrees at 8 bases. Sequencing input: blood. The CDR3 protein is CATSRRFGTGFFRGQFF. CDR3 nucleotide sequence: TGTGCCACCAGCAGAAGGTTCGGGACAGGTTTCTTTAGGGGGCAGTTCTTC.